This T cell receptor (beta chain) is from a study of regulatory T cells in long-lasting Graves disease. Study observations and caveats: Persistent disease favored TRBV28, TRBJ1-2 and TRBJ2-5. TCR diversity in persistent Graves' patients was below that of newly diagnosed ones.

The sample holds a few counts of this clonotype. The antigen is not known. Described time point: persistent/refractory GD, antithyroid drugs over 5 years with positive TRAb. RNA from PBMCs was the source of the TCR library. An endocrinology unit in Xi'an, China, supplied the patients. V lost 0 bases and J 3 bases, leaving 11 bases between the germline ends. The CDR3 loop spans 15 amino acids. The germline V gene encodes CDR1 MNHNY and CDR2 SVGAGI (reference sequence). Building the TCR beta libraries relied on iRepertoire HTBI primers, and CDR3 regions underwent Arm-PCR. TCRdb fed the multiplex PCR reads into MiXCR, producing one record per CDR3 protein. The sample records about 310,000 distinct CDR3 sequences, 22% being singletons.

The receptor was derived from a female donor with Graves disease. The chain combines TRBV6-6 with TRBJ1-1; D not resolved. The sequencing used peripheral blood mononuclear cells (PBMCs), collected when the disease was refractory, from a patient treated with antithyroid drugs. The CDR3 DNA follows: TGTGCCAGCAGTTACTCGGTCCGGGTGGACACTGAAGCTTTCTTT. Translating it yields CASSYSVRVDTEAFF.